What follows is one T cell receptor beta chain and its context. These data are taken from a study of T cell responses to AZD1222 COVID-19 vaccine. V shed 4 bases and J 2 bases; nucleotides not matched to a gene: 11. Germline CDR1 and CDR2: SGHAT and FQNNGV. This CDR3 has 17 residues. Method: immunoSEQ multiplex PCR; TCRdb's copy keeps in-frame clones and lacks some. The top ten hold 1.9% of the sample, which has around 150,000 clones, 80% to 90% seen once. The sample in question was peripheral blood, obtained on day 0 of AZD1222 vaccination. The rearrangement links TRBV11-2 to TRBJ2-5; 9 nucleotides match TRBD1. The receptor was derived from an adult in good health. The CDR3 loop is CASSSETGGFLQETQYF. As DNA, the CDR3 is TGTGCCAGCAGCTCGGAGACAGGGGGTTTCCTTCAAGAGACCCAGTACTTC.